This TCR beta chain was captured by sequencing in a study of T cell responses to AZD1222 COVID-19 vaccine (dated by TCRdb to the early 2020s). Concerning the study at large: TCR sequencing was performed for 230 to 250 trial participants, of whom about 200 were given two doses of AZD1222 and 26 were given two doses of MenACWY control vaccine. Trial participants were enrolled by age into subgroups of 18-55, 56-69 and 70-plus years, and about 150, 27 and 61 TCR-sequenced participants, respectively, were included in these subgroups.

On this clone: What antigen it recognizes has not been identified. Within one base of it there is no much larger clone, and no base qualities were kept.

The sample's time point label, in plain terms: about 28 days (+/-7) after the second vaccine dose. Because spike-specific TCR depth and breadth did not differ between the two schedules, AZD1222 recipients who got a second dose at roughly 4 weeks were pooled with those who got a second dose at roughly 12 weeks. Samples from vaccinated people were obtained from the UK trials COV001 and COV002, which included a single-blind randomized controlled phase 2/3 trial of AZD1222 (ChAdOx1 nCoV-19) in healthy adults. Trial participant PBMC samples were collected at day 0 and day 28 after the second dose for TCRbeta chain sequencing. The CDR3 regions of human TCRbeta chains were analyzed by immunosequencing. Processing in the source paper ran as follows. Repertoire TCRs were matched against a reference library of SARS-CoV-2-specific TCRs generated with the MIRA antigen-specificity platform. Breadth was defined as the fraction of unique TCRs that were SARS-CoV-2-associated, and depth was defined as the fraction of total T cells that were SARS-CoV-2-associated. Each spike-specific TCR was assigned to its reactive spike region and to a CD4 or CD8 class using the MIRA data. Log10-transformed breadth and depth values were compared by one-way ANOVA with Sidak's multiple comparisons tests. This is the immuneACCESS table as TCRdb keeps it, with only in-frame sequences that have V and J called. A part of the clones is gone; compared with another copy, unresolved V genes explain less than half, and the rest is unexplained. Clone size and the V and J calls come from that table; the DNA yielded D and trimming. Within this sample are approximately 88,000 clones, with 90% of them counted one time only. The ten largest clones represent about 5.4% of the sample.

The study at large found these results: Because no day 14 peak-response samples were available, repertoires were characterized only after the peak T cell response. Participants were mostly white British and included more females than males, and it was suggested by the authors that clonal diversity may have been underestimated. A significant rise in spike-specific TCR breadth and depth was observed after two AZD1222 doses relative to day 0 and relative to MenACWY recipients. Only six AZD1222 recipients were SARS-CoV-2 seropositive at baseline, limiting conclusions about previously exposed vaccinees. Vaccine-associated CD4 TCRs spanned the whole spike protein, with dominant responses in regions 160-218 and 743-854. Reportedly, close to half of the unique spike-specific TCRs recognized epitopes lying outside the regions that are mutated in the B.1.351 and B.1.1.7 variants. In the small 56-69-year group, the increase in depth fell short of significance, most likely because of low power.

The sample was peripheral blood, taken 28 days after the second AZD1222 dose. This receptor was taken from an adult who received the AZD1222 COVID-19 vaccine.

The CDR3 here reads CASSEGAGDTGELFF. The DNA sequence is given as TGTGCCAGCAGTGAAGGAGCAGGGGACACCGGGGAGCTGTTTTTT. The chain was built from TRBV6-4 and TRBJ2-2; TRBD1 is possibly the D segment (6 matching bases). The CDR3 spans 15 residues, from the cysteine through the phenylalanine. The entry retains the CDR3 DNA only, 45 bases that are in frame from base 1. Trimming costs V 3 bases and J 3 bases, and their ends lie 11 bases apart. CDR1 MRHNA and CDR2 SNTAGT are derived from the germline V gene.